Each of the 4 T cell receptor beta chains below was sequenced from the same sample in a study of blood T cells in healthy people across ages. A J-beta primer mix and a sample-barcoded 5' primer were used in a second PCR of roughly 7 to 12 cycles. One entry per CDR3 protein, called by TCRdb with MiXCR from the 5' RACE reads. The sample has 1.5 million to 2 million distinct CDR3 sequences, 49% seen once. The sequenced sample was blood. The receptors were sampled from a woman between 40 and 55 years old in good health.

The chain uses TRBV7-2 and TRBJ2-3; 12 positions agree with TRBD2. V was clipped by 5 bases and J by 8 bases; unmatched bases: 14. This CDR3 is 17 amino acids long. Germline V CDR1 and CDR2: SGHTA, FQGNSA. The chain's CDR3 is CASSLGTSGPTGGTQYF. As DNA, the CDR3 is TGTGCCAGCAGCCTCGGGACTAGCGGGCCCACGGGGGGTACGCAGTATTTT.

The V call is TRBV28, the J call TRBJ1-5; D uncertain. Germline V gene sequence: CDR1 MDHEN, CDR2 SYDVKM. The CDR3 length is 16 residues. The V end lost 2 bases, the J end lost 6 bases, and 17 bases lay between the germline ends. This chain's CDR3 is CASSLQELGMGQPQHF. CDR3 in DNA: TGTGCCAGCAGTTTACAGGAGTTGGGAATGGGTCAGCCCCAGCATTTT.

This clonotype has a single count. V usage is TRBV5-1 and J usage is TRBJ2-7; 9 bases line up with TRBD1. Germline assignment: CDR1 SGHRS and CDR2 YFSETQ. CDR3 size: 16 residues. Unmatched junction bases numbered 15, after V lost 4 bases and J lost 7 bases. CDR3 coding DNA: TGCGCCAGCAGCCTGGGACAGGGAGGGATCGGCAATGAGCAGTACTTC. This translates into CASSLGQGGIGNEQYF.

The V and J genes are TRBV7-2 and TRBJ2-5; maybe TRBD2 (5 bases). CDR3 length equals 15 residues. Germline CDR1 is SGHTA and CDR2 is FQGNSA. V lost 5 bases to trimming and J lost 3 bases, with 16 bases between them. The CDR3 coding sequence is TGTGCCAGCAGCCCCGAGGCAGCGAGGGAAGAGACCCAGTACTTC. Its translation is CASSPEAAREETQYF.